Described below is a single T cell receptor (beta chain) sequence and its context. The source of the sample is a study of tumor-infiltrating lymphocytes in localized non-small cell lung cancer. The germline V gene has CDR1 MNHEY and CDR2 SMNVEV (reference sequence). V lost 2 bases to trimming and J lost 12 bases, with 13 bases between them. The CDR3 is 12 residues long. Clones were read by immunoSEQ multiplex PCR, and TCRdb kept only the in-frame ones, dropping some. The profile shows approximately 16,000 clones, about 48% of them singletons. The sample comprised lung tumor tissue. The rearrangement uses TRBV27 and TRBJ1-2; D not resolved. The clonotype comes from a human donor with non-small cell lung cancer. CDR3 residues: CASSLRSSPHTF. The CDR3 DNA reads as TGTGCCAGCAGTTTACGCAGTTCCCCCCACACCTTC.